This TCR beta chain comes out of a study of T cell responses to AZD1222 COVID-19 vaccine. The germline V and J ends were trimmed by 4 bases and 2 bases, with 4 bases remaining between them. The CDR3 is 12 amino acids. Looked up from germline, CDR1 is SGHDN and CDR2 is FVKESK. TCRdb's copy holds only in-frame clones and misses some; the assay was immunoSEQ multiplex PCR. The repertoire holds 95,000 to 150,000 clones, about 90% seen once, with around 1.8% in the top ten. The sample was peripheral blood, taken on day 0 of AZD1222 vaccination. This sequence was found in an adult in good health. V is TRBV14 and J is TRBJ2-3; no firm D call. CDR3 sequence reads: CASSLITDTQYF. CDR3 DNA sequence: TGTGCCAGCAGCCTGATCACAGATACGCAGTATTTT.